This entry features one T cell receptor (beta chain) sequence. The authors' processing: The assay estimated nucleated cells by amplifying reference gene primers. Using immunoSEQ multiplex PCR, the repertoire was profiled, and TCRdb retains in-frame clones only, with some absent. That table gives V, J and clone size, and the DNA gave D and trimming. The sample consists of 250,000 or so clones, around 89% of them appearing once. CDR1 is LGHDT and CDR2 is YNNKEL in the germline V gene (reference sequence). Germline trimming cut 1 base from V and 6 bases from J; bases unmatched to any gene: 15. The CDR3 consists of 18 residues. The data belong to a study of blood T cell repertoires in COVID-19.

The gene calls are TRBV3-1 (or the pseudogene TRBV3-2) and TRBJ2-3; the match to TRBD2 covers 8 bases. Sequencing was carried out using PBMCs or T cells enriched from blood (not recorded which). This receptor was identified in a man aged 50 to 59 who had been exposed to COVID-19. CDR3 residues: CASSQAGLSGGAKDTQYF. The CDR3, as DNA: TGTGCCAGCAGCCAAGCAGGTTTGTCCGGGGGGGCAAAGGATACGCAGTATTTT.